These 18 T cell receptor beta chains were sequenced from one sample in a study of control samples from healthy donors and cancer patients. TCRdb keeps only in-frame clones here, not all; method: immunoSEQ multiplex PCR. This table has approximately 46,000 clones, roughly 86% appearing once. Material: PBMCs. The source is a woman aged 60-70 years with lung cancer.

This clone was seen a few times. The gene calls are TRBV7-3 and TRBJ1-1; TRBD1 is a possible D gene (5 bases). The CDR3 runs to 14 residues. V lost 0 bases to trimming and J lost 5 bases, with 10 bases between them. CDR1 SGHTA and CDR2 FQGTGA come from the germline V gene. CDR3 amino acids: CASSLTGGLTEAFF. CDR3 bases: TGTGCCAGCAGCTTAACTGGGGGGTTAACTGAAGCTTTCTTT.

V gene TRBV5-1 combines with J gene TRBJ2-3; 7 bases line up with TRBD1. The CDR3 is made up of 13 amino acids. Germline V gene sequence: CDR1 SGHRS, CDR2 YFSETQ. Trimming took 4 bases from V and 5 from J; bases not matched to a gene: 4. This CDR3 is CASSVGTEDTQYF. In DNA form, the CDR3 reads TGCGCCAGCAGCGTAGGGACAGAAGATACGCAGTATTTT.

V and J are TRBV2 and TRBJ1-2; no definite D call. Germline values: CDR1 SNHLY, CDR2 FYNNEI. V gave up 7 bases and J gave up 4 bases, with 10 bases separating them. The CDR3 consists of 12 residues. The CDR3 region is CASTPAGYGYTF. The CDR3 DNA follows: TGTGCCAGCACCCCGGCGGGCTATGGCTACACCTTC.

The chain links TRBV19 to TRBJ2-1; D may be TRBD2 (5 bases). The CDR3 contains 14 residues. Trimming shortened V by 1 base and J by 4 bases, and 8 bases separated the two germline ends. Germline V gives CDR1 LNHDA, CDR2 SQIVND (reference sequence). The CDR3 DNA follows: TGTGCCAGTAGTATAGGGAGGAGTTACAATGAGCAGTTCTTC. This gives the protein CASSIGRSYNEQFF. Variable domain in full (rest from reference TRBV19 and TRBJ2-1): DGGITQSPKYLFRKEGQNVTLSCEQNLNHDAMYWYRQDPGQGLRLIYYSQIVNDFQKGDIAEGYSVSREKKESFPLTVTSAQKNPTAFYLCASSIGRSYNEQFFGPGTRLTVL.

The genes are TRBV4-1 and TRBJ2-7; 9 nucleotides agree with TRBD1. V was pared by 0 bases and J by 0 bases, with 6 bases of the junction left unmatched. The CDR3 contains 17 residues. From germline, CDR1 is MGHRA and CDR2 YSYEKL. The CDR3 DNA reads as TGCGCCAGCAGCCAAGATGGGACAGGGTCCGACTCCTACGAGCAGTACTTC. Its translation is CASSQDGTGSDSYEQYF.

This rearrangement joins TRBV4-3 to TRBJ2-1, with unresolved D. Germline loops: CDR1 LGHNA, CDR2 YSLEER. The CDR3 has 15 residues. V was clipped by 0 bases and J by 12 bases, with 18 bases between them. Written as DNA, the CDR3 is TGCGCCAGCAGCCAAGATGTGTACCTTACAATGAGGCAGTTCTTC. Its translation is CASSQDVYLTMRQFF.

V and J are TRBV15 and TRBJ2-7; a weak D match, TRBD2 (5 bases). The CDR3 sequence is 15 residues long. The V end was cut by 1 base, the J end by 3 bases, with 13 bases between. Germline V CDR1 and CDR2: LNHNV, YYDKDF (reference sequence). The CDR3 protein is CATSRAGSTRYEQYF. The CDR3 DNA is TGTGCCACCAGCAGAGCGGGGTCAACTCGCTACGAGCAGTACTTC.

V is TRBV3-1 (or the pseudogene TRBV3-2) and J is TRBJ2-5, with TRBD2 matching 13 bases. Germline V gene lookup returns CDR1 LGHDT and CDR2 YNNKEL (reference sequence). The CDR3 loop spans 15 amino acids. J lost 4 bases, V lost 4 bases, and 3 bases had no gene match. The CDR3 region has the DNA TGTGCCAGCAGCCGAGGACTAGCGGGAGCAGAGACCCAGTACTTC. Its protein is CASSRGLAGAETQYF.

The chain employs TRBV11-2 and TRBJ2-1; a weak D match, TRBD2 (6 bases). Germline V lookup: CDR1 SGHAT, CDR2 FQNNGV. V was pared by 4 bases and J by 6 bases, with 16 bases between. The CDR3 has 15 residues. The CDR3, as DNA: TGTGCCAGCAGCTCCGCGAGGAGGGCCGTCAATGAGCAGTTCTTC. Protein: CASSSARRAVNEQFF. Filled out from reference TRBV11-2 and TRBJ2-1, the complete variable domain reads EAGVAQSPRYKIIEKRQSVAFWCNPISGHATLYWYQQILGQGPKLLIQFQNNGVVDDSQLPKDRFSAERLKGVDSTLKIQPAKLEDSAVYLCASSSARRAVNEQFFGPGTRLTVL.

The rearrangement links TRBV5-5 to TRBJ2-7; D remains ambiguous. Germline V gene data show CDR1 as SGHKS and CDR2 as YYEKEE (reference sequence). This CDR3 comprises 15 residues. Trimming removed 0 bases at V and 0 bases at J, with 10 bases between. Written as DNA, the CDR3 is TGTGCCAGCAGCTTGGGAGGTCATAGCTCCTACGAGCAGTACTTC. As protein: CASSLGGHSSYEQYF.

The chain carries TRBV6-1 and TRBJ1-2; D possibly corresponds to TRBD1 (5 bases). The CDR3 is made up of 16 amino acids. Trimming shortened V by 2 bases and J by 0 bases, and 13 bases separated the two germline ends. Per the germline V gene, CDR1 is MNHNS and CDR2 is SASEGT. This chain's CDR3 is CASSERDGRSNYGYTF. The CDR3 coding sequence is TGTGCCAGCAGTGAAAGGGACGGCAGGTCTAACTATGGCTACACCTTC.

The rearrangement uses TRBV30 and TRBJ2-3; tentatively, D is TRBD2 (6 bases). The germline CDR1 and CDR2 sequences are GTSNPN and SVGIG (reference sequence). The CDR3 has 14 residues. Trimming stripped 2 bases from V and 1 base from J, with 10 bases between. CDR3 protein: CAWSRGWGTDTQYF. The CDR3 DNA reads as TGTGCCTGGAGTCGGGGGTGGGGCACAGATACGCAGTATTTT.

The sample holds a few counts of this clone. The J gene is TRBJ1-6, the V gene TRBV11-2; D unresolved. Germline V gene data show CDR1 as SGHAT and CDR2 as FQNNGV. The CDR3 is made up of 13 amino acids. V was pared by 7 bases and J by 7 bases, with 11 bases between. The CDR3 DNA reads as TGTGCCAGCACCCTTCACGGGAATTCACCCCTCCACTTT. As protein: CASTLHGNSPLHF.

This chain links TRBV7-9 with TRBJ2-3; either TRBD1 or TRBD2 may fit D (5 bases each). The CDR3 totals 16 residues. V lost 4 bases and J lost 2, with 16 bases in between. CDR1 is SEHNR, CDR2 FQNEAQ, per germline (reference sequence). CDR3 DNA: TGTGCCAGCAGCTGGGACGGAGACCGATACACAGATACGCAGTATTTT. As protein: CASSWDGDRYTDTQYF. Supplemented by reference TRBV7-9 and TRBJ2-3, the full variable domain reads DTGVSQNPRHKITKRGQNVTFRCDPISEHNRLYWYRQTLGQGPEFLTYFQNEAQLEKSRLLSDRFSAERPKGSFSTLEIQRTEQGDSAMYLCASSWDGDRYTDTQYFGPGTRLTVL.

The chain carries TRBV5-6 and TRBJ2-7; D might be TRBD1 (8 bases). Germline V lookup: CDR1 SGHDT, CDR2 YYEEEE. V was cut by 4 bases and J by 6 bases, with 14 bases left in between. The CDR3 loop spans 13 amino acids. The CDR3 DNA reads as TGTGCCAGCAGCGAACAGGGGGGGAGCGAGCAGTACTTC. It encodes CASSEQGGSEQYF.

The rearrangement uses TRBV5-4 and TRBJ2-3; 8 nucleotides agree with TRBD2. The ends lost 2 bases at V and 7 bases at J; junction bases unmatched: 12. In germline, CDR1 is SGHNT, CDR2 YYREEE (reference sequence). CDR3 size: 16 residues. CDR3 in DNA: TGTGCCAGCAGCTTTCCTGCGGGAGGTGGGAAGAATACGCAGTATTTT. Translation gives CASSFPAGGGKNTQYF. The full variable domain, with the rest looked up from reference TRBV5-4 and TRBJ2-3, is ETGVTQSPTHLIKTRGQQVTLRCSSQSGHNTVSWYQQALGQGPQFIFQYYREEENGRGNFPPRFSGLQFPNYSSELNVNALELDDSALYLCASSFPAGGGKNTQYFGPGTRLTVL.

The chain is built from TRBV5-6 and TRBJ1-1; unclear D gene. CDR1 is SGHDT, CDR2 YYEEEE, per germline. The CDR3 is 14 residues long. The germline V and J ends were trimmed by 2 bases and 2 bases, with 10 bases remaining between them. The CDR3 protein is CASSFNSDNTEAFF. Here the CDR3 DNA reads TGTGCCAGCAGCTTCAACAGTGACAACACTGAAGCTTTCTTT.

This clone was seen once. This chain connects TRBV19 to TRBJ1-2; TRBD1 is a possible D gene (5 bases). The CDR3 contains 14 residues. CDR1 and CDR2 (germline): LNHDA, SQIVND (reference sequence). With 5 bases removed from V and 4 bases from J, the gap between germline ends came to 14 bases. The CDR3 DNA sequence: TGTGCCAGTAGTGATCCCGGGGCCCTCTATGGCTACACCTTC. Its protein is CASSDPGALYGYTF. Drawing the rest from reference TRBV19 and TRBJ1-2, the complete variable domain is DGGITQSPKYLFRKEGQNVTLSCEQNLNHDAMYWYRQDPGQGLRLIYYSQIVNDFQKGDIAEGYSVSREKKESFPLTVTSAQKNPTAFYLCASSDPGALYGYTFGSGTRLTVV.